The clone carrying this TCR beta chain was seen just once. This record belongs to a study of blood T cell repertoires in COVID-19. In germline, CDR1 is SGHVS, CDR2 FNYEAQ. The CDR3 totals 14 residues. The ends were cut back, 0 bases at V and 5 bases at J, with 7 bases in the middle. Libraries were prepared by immunoSEQ multiplex PCR; TCRdb keeps only in-frame clonotypes and omits some of them. The data contain fewer than 250,000 clones, about four fifths of them singletons. The TCR originated in a woman aged 45-65 years who had been exposed to COVID-19. Sequenced sample: PBMCs or T cells enriched from blood (not recorded which). This chain joins TRBV7-6 and TRBJ2-2; D unclear. CDR3 protein: CASSLAAPTGELFF. CDR3 DNA sequence: TGTGCCAGCAGCTTAGCGGCACCGACCGGGGAGCTGTTTTTT.